These 21 T cell receptor beta chains share one sample of origin, sequenced in a study of control samples from healthy donors and cancer patients (dated by TCRdb to 2019 to 2021). The library was obtained by the immunoSEQ multiplex PCR assay. The clones in this table, taken by TCRdb from immuneACCESS, are in-frame only. Not every clone is retained; where verified, under half of the shortfall comes from an unresolved V gene, and the cause of the rest is unknown. The sample yields approximately 110,000 clones; approximately 90% were counted once. The ten largest clones add up to around 17% of the sample. The sample taken for sequencing was blood. These receptors came from a woman aged 45-59 years in good health.

The gene calls are TRBV13 and TRBJ2-1; the match to TRBD2 covers 8 bases. After removal of 1 base from V and 3 bases from J, the junction contained 5 bases not matched to a gene. Per germline, CDR1 PRHDT and CDR2 FYEKMQ (reference sequence). The CDR3 consists of 16 residues. CDR3 DNA: TGTGCCAGCAGCTTAGAAGGGACTAGTAGCTACAATGAGCAGTTCTTC. It translates to CASSLEGTSSYNEQFF.

This clone has a single count. V is TRBV11-2 and J is TRBJ2-7, with 12 positions matching TRBD1. This CDR3 region has 16 residues. J was trimmed by 9 bases and V by 5 bases; bases with no gene match: 14. The germline V gene has CDR1 SGHAT and CDR2 FQNNGV. The CDR3 DNA is TGTGCCAGCAGCCCGTGGAAGCCGGGACAGGGGGCTATGCAGTACTTC. Protein: CASSPWKPGQGAMQYF.

The V call is TRBV11-1, the J call TRBJ1-6; D remains ambiguous. V was trimmed by 5 bases and J by 11 bases, leaving 10 bases between them. Germline V gene data show CDR1 as SGHAT and CDR2 as FQDESV (reference sequence). The CDR3 runs to 12 residues. This CDR3 reads CASSLPRAPLHF. The CDR3 DNA reads as TGTGCCAGCAGCCTACCGCGGGCACCCCTCCACTTT.

The chain recombines TRBV7-2 with TRBJ2-3; D is perhaps TRBD1 or TRBD2 (5 bases each). The germline V and J ends were trimmed by 3 bases and 1 base, with 14 bases remaining between them. This CDR3 has 16 residues. Germline V CDR1 and CDR2: SGHTA, FQGNSA. Written as DNA, the CDR3 is TGTGCCAGCAGCTTGGACCATGTGGGGGGCACAGATACGCAGTATTTT. Translated: CASSLDHVGGTDTQYF.

The rearrangement uses TRBV6-5 and TRBJ1-6; a weak D match, TRBD1 (6 bases). Per germline, CDR1 MNHEY and CDR2 SVGAGI. The CDR3 sequence is 11 residues long. Trimming shortened V by 6 bases and J by 14 bases, and 11 bases separated the two germline ends. CDR3 DNA: TGTGCCAGCAGGATCGACAGGTCCCTCCACTTT. The encoded protein is CASRIDRSLHF.

The genes are TRBV7-9 and TRBJ1-2; 9 bases line up with TRBD1. V lost 5 bases to trimming and J lost 1 base; unmatched junction nucleotides: 5. The germline CDR1 and CDR2 sequences are SEHNR and FQNEAQ (reference sequence). The CDR3 is 15 residues long. The chain's CDR3 is CASSLWDRVNYGYTF. The CDR3 DNA reads TGTGCCAGCAGCCTTTGGGACAGGGTTAACTATGGCTACACCTTC.

The genes are TRBV6-4 and TRBJ1-1; D not resolved. Germline CDR1 MRHNA, CDR2 SNTAGT. Trimming took off 5 bases at V and 2 bases at J, with 9 bases between the two ends. CDR3 length equals 13 residues. For the CDR3, the DNA is TGTGCCAGCAGTAGGACCGCTAACACTGAAGCTTTCTTT. This translates into CASSRTANTEAFF.

The chain has TRBV5-1 and TRBJ1-4, with 9 bases identical to TRBD1. V gave up 0 bases and J gave up 3 bases; unmatched junction bases: 3. The CDR3 covers 16 residues. The germline CDR1 and CDR2 sequences are SGHRS and YFSETQ. The CDR3 coding sequence is TGCGCCAGCAGCTTGGGGACAGGGGTTTCTAATGAAAAACTGTTTTTT. Encoded protein: CASSLGTGVSNEKLFF.

The chain recombines TRBV5-1 with TRBJ2-3; D gene uncertain. The germline V gene encodes CDR1 SGHRS and CDR2 YFSETQ. Trimming took off 0 bases at V and 6 bases at J, with 11 bases between the two ends. CDR3 length: 14 residues. CDR3 DNA: TGCGCCAGCAGCTTGGCGGCGGAAGAGGATACGCAGTATTTT. Translated: CASSLAAEEDTQYF. The full variable domain, completed using reference TRBV5-1 and TRBJ2-3, is KAGVTQTPRYLIKTRGQQVTLSCSPISGHRSVSWYQQTPGQGLQFLFEYFSETQRNKGNFPGRFSGRQFSNSRSEMNVSTLELGDSALYLCASSLAAEEDTQYFGPGTRLTVL.

The chain is built from TRBV6-5 and TRBJ1-2; perhaps TRBD1 as D (6 bases). Germline V gene data show CDR1 as MNHEY and CDR2 as SVGAGI. This CDR3 comprises 15 residues. Trimming left V 2 bases short and J 2 bases short, with 12 bases between. The CDR3 DNA sequence: TGTGCCAGCAGTTACGGCCAGGGGCAAAACTATGGCTACACCTTC. This codes for CASSYGQGQNYGYTF.

The V call is TRBV29-1, the J call TRBJ2-3, with D possibly matching TRBD1 (6 bases). V was shortened by 4 bases and J by 2 bases, with 16 bases between the two germline ends. This CDR3 spans 15 amino acids. Per the germline V gene, CDR1 is SQVTM and CDR2 is ANQGSEA. The CDR3 DNA reads TGCAGCGTTGCCGGACAGAAAGGCTTCACAGATACGCAGTATTTT. Encoded protein: CSVAGQKGFTDTQYF.

This chain connects TRBV10-3 to TRBJ2-7, with TRBD1 matching 8 bases. Germline CDR1 reads ENHRY; CDR2 reads SYGVKD. The CDR3 length is 13 residues. The V gene end was trimmed by 8 bases and the J gene end by 5 bases; junction bases not matched to a gene: 8. Here the CDR3 DNA reads TGTGCCATCCGCGCGGACAGGGCTCACGAGCAGTACTTC. As protein: CAIRADRAHEQYF.

As concerns this clone: This CDR3 is also generated by other DNA sequences in the sample. The chain employs TRBV19 and TRBJ2-7; D perhaps matches TRBD2 (5 bases). The CDR3 is 13 residues long. Per the germline V gene, CDR1 is LNHDA and CDR2 is SQIVND (reference sequence). V shed 5 bases and J shed 6 bases, with 14 bases lying between them. Here the CDR3 reads CASSLAPRGEQYF. CDR3 in DNA: TGTGCCAGTAGTTTAGCCCCCCGGGGCGAGCAGTACTTC.

This chain joins TRBV5-6 and TRBJ1-4; the D gene is possibly TRBD1 (6 bases). Germline V gene sequence: CDR1 SGHDT, CDR2 YYEEEE. V was shortened by 4 bases and J by 8 bases, with 15 bases between the two germline ends. The CDR3 has 14 amino acids. CDR3 region: CASSHQGTGEKLFF. The CDR3 coding sequence is TGTGCCAGCAGCCACCAGGGGACGGGAGAAAAACTGTTTTTT.

The chain recombines TRBV3-1 (or the pseudogene TRBV3-2) with TRBJ2-3, with D perhaps TRBD2 (6 bases). The germline gives CDR1 LGHDT, CDR2 YNNKEL (reference sequence). Trimming took 0 bases from V and 1 from J, leaving 11 bases between them. The CDR3 sequence is 16 residues long. The CDR3 DNA follows: TGTGCCAGCAGCCAAGAAGCAGGCGGGGGCACAGATACGCAGTATTTT. It specifies CASSQEAGGGTDTQYF.

The chain couples TRBV15 to TRBJ1-6, with TRBD1 identical over 7 bases. The CDR3 totals 16 residues. Germline V gene sequence: CDR1 LNHNV, CDR2 YYDKDF (reference sequence). Trimming cost V 0 bases and J 8 bases; bases outside gene matches: 7. The CDR3 loop reads CATSRDRRTGYSPLHF. CDR3 coding DNA: TGTGCCACCAGCAGAGATCGTAGGACAGGTTATTCACCCCTCCACTTT.

The chain links TRBV10-3 to TRBJ1-5, with unresolved D. V was trimmed by 8 bases and J by 0 bases, leaving 8 bases between them. This CDR3 has 13 residues. The germline gives CDR1 ENHRY, CDR2 SYGVKD. The CDR3 loop reads CAIWGGSNQPQHF. The CDR3, as DNA: TGTGCCATCTGGGGAGGTAGCAATCAGCCCCAGCATTTT.

V is TRBV29-1 and J is TRBJ1-1, with a tentative D call TRBD1 (5 bases). The CDR3 loop spans 13 amino acids. Trimming removed 7 bases at V and 0 bases at J, with 12 bases between. The germline V gene has CDR1 SQVTM and CDR2 ANQGSEA. CDR3 bases: TGCAGCGGGCAGGGACGGATGAACACTGAAGCTTTCTTT. Amino acid sequence: CSGQGRMNTEAFF. Full variable domain (outside the CDR3, taken from reference TRBV29-1 and TRBJ1-1): SAVISQKPSRDICQRGTSLTIQCQVDSQVTMMFWYRQQPGQSLTLIATANQGSEATYESGFVIDKFPISRPNLTFSTLTVSNMSPEDSSIYLCSGQGRMNTEAFFGQGTRLTVV.

The genes are TRBV5-5 and TRBJ1-2, with a weak D call TRBD1 (5 bases). Germline-derived CDR1 and CDR2 are SGHKS and YYEKEE (reference sequence). The ends were cut back, 4 bases at V and 6 bases at J, with 10 bases in the middle. The CDR3 consists of 12 residues. The CDR3 spells CASSPREDGYTF. Here the CDR3 DNA reads TGTGCCAGCAGCCCCAGGGAGGATGGCTACACCTTC.

V usage is TRBV19 and J usage is TRBJ2-4; D possibly matches TRBD1 or TRBD2 (5 bases each). The germline V and J ends were trimmed by 6 bases and 1 base, with 22 bases remaining between them. This CDR3 is built from 18 residues. Germline CDR1 is LNHDA and CDR2 is SQIVND (reference sequence). The CDR3 bases are TGTGCCAGTAGCCGAGACGGGACCCTGAACCGGGCCAAAAACATTCAGTACTTC. This codes for CASSRDGTLNRAKNIQYF.

The chain employs TRBV5-1 and TRBJ2-2; 10 bases line up with TRBD2. The CDR3 contains 15 residues. Germline V gives CDR1 SGHRS, CDR2 YFSETQ. Unmatched junction bases numbered 2, after V lost 4 bases and J lost 2 bases. The CDR3 region is CASSSGGVNTGELFF. Here the CDR3 DNA reads TGCGCCAGCAGCAGCGGGGGGGTAAACACCGGGGAGCTGTTTTTT.